These 10 T cell receptor beta chains were all obtained from the same sample, sequenced in a study of T cell repertoires in cytomegalovirus infection. TCRdb re-analysed the reads in MiXCR, keeping a single row per CDR3 protein. Among 200,000 to 300,000 distinct CDR3 sequences listed, around 8.7% were seen once. The sequencing input was PBMCs. The receptors were sampled from a human donor in good health (CMV status not recorded). Some clones in this sample may be carry-over from other donors' samples.

This clonotype was seen many times. The V and J genes are TRBV7-2 and TRBJ2-7; 7 bases line up with TRBD1. The CDR3 has 14 amino acids. V lost 6 bases and J lost 2; bases outside the gene matches: 7. Germline V gene data show CDR1 as SGHTA and CDR2 as FQGNSA. CDR3 sequence reads: CASSFDRATYEQYF. The CDR3 nucleotides read TGTGCCAGCAGTTTCGACAGGGCGACCTACGAGCAGTACTTC.

This clonotype has at least ten counts. The junction does not match germline at one end; this may be a read error. This chain links TRBV7-7 with TRBJ2-3; D gene unclear. The CDR3 contains 15 residues. Germline V gene sequence: CDR1 SSHAT, CDR2 FNYEAQ (reference sequence). The CDR3 protein is CASSPLSGGTDTQYF. The CDR3 nucleotides read TGTGCTAGCAGCCCCCTCTCAGGAGGCACAGATACGCAGTATTTT. Drawing the rest from reference TRBV7-7 and TRBJ2-3, the complete variable domain is GAGVSQSPRYKVTKRGQDVTLRCDPISSHATLYWYQQALGQGPEFLTYFNYEAQPDKSGLPSDRFSAERPEGSISTLTIQRTEQRDSAMYRCASSPLSGGTDTQYFGPGTRLTVL.

This clonotype occurred many times. The V gene is TRBV7-6, the J gene TRBJ1-4, with 8 bases fitting TRBD1. In germline, CDR1 is SGHVS, CDR2 FNYEAQ. V was clipped by 4 bases and J by 2 bases; unmatched bases: 0. The CDR3 has 14 residues. The CDR3 spells CASSWTGTNEKLFF. CDR3 nucleotide sequence: TGTGCCAGCAGCTGGACAGGGACTAATGAAAAACTGTTTTTT.

This clonotype was seen a handful of times. J is TRBJ1-2 and V is TRBV7-2; 9 nucleotides line up with TRBD1. The CDR3 length is 13 residues. CDR1 is SGHTA, CDR2 FQGNSA, per germline. J lost 13 bases, V lost 4 bases, and 10 bases had no gene match. The CDR3 is CASSSKLGQGSTF. The DNA for the CDR3 is TGTGCCAGCAGCTCTAAACTCGGACAGGGGTCCACCTTC.

This clonotype was counted only a few times. The V and J genes are TRBV7-2 and TRBJ2-7; 8 bases map to TRBD1. Trimming at V came to 1 base and at J to 5 bases, leaving 7 bases not matched to a gene. The germline gives CDR1 SGHTA, CDR2 FQGNSA. CDR3 length: 15 residues. The CDR3 DNA is TGTGCCAGCAGCTTAGGGACAGGGCCAGGGAACGAGCAGTACTTC. This encodes CASSLGTGPGNEQYF.

This clonotype came up many times. This sequence joins TRBV7-8 and TRBJ1-2; D is undetermined. V lost 0 bases and J 4 bases, leaving 18 bases between the germline ends. The germline CDR1 and CDR2 sequences are SGHVS and FQNEAQ. This CDR3 comprises 17 residues. The CDR3 sequence is CASSLALDPVTGYGYTF. CDR3 in DNA: TGTGCCAGCAGCTTAGCCTTGGACCCCGTAACTGGCTATGGCTACACCTTC.

This clonotype was counted only a few times. The chain joins TRBV6-2 or TRBV6-3 to TRBJ2-7; 12 nucleotides agree with TRBD2. V trimming: 4 bases; J trimming: 2 bases; junction bases outside the gene matches: 0. Per the germline V gene, CDR1 is MNHEY and CDR2 is SVGEGT. There are 14 residues in the CDR3. The DNA for the CDR3 is TGTGCCAGCAGTTGGACTAGCGGGACCTACGAGCAGTACTTC. It is translated as CASSWTSGTYEQYF.

The chain combines TRBV20-1 with TRBJ2-1, with unresolved D. The CDR3 runs to 11 residues. The germline CDR1 and CDR2 sequences are DFQATT and SNEGSKA (reference sequence). The CDR3 region has the DNA TGCGGGTCCGCGGTGGACAATGAGCAGTTCTTC. Residues: CGSAVDNEQFF.

The sample holds many counts of this clonotype. This chain connects TRBV7-2 to TRBJ2-7; 7 bases align to TRBD2. Germline V gene lookup returns CDR1 SGHTA and CDR2 FQGNSA. The CDR3 covers 15 residues. With 1 base clipped from V and 1 base from J, the junction kept 4 bases outside the gene matches. The CDR3 loop reads CASSLELAYSYEQYF. As DNA, the CDR3 is TGTGCCAGCAGCTTAGAACTAGCGTATTCCTACGAGCAGTACTTC.

This clonotype was detected ten times or more. V gene TRBV19 combines with J gene TRBJ1-2; D remains unclear. The CDR3 totals 16 residues. Germline assignment: CDR1 LNHDA and CDR2 SQIVND (reference sequence). The V end was cut by 5 bases, the J end by 1 base, with 17 bases between. This CDR3 reads CASSLRQKRSNYGYTF. DNA of the CDR3: TGTGCCAGTAGTCTCCGGCAGAAACGAAGTAACTATGGCTACACCTTC.